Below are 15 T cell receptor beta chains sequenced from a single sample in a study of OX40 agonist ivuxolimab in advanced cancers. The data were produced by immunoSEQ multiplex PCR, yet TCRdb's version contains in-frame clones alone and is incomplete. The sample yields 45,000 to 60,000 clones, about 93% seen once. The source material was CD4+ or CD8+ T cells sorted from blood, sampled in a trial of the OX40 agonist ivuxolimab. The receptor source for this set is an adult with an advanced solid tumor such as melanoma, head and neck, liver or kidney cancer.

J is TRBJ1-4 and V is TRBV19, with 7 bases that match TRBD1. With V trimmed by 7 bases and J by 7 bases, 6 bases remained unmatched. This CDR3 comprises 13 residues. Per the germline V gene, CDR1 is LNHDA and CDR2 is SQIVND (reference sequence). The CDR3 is CASTEGAPEKLFF. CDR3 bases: TGTGCCAGTACTGAGGGGGCGCCTGAAAAACTGTTTTTT.

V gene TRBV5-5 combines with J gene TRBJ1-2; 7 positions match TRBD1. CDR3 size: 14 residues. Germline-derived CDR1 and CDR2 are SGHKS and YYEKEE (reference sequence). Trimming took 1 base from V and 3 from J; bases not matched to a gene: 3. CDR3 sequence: CASSLLTGDYGYTF. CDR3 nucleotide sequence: TGTGCCAGCAGCTTGTTAACAGGGGACTATGGCTACACCTTC.

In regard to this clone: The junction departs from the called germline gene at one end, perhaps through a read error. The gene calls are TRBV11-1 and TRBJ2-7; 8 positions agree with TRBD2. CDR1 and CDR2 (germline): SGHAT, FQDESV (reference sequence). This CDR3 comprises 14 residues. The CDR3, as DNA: TGTGCCAGCAGCCTAGCGGGTGCTAACTACGAGCAGTACTTC. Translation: CASSLAGANYEQYF.

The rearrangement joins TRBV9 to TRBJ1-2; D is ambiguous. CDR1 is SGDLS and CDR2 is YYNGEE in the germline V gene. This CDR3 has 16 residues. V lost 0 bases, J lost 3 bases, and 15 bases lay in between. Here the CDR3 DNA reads TGTGCCAGCAGCGTAGCGGGGAGGTTCCGGGACTATGGCTACACCTTC. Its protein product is CASSVAGRFRDYGYTF.

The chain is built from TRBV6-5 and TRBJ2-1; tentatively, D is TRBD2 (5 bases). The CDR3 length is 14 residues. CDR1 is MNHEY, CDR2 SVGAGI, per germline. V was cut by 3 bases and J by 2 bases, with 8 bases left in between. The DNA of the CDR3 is TGTGCCAGCAGTTATGCGGGTCCCTACAATGAGCAGTTCTTC. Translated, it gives CASSYAGPYNEQFF.

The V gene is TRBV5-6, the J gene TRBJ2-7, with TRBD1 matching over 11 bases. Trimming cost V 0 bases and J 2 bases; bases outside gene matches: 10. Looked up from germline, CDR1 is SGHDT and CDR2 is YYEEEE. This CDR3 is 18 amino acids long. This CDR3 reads CASSLGHNRDRGAYEQYF. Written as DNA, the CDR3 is TGTGCCAGCAGCTTGGGCCACAACCGGGACAGGGGGGCCTACGAGCAGTACTTC.

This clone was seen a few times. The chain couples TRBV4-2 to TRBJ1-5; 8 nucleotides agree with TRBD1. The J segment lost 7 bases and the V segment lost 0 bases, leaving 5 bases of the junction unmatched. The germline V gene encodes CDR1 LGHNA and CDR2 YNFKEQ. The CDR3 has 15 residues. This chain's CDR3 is CASSQESGGEQPQHF. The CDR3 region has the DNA TGTGCCAGCAGCCAAGAATCAGGGGGCGAACAGCCCCAGCATTTT.

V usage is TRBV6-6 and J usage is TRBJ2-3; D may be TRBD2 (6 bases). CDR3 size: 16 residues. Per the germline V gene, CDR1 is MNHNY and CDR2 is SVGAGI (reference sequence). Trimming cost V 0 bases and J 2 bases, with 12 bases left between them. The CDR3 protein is CASSYSGKDYTDTQYF. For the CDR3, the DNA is TGTGCCAGCAGTTACTCGGGAAAGGACTACACAGATACGCAGTATTTT.

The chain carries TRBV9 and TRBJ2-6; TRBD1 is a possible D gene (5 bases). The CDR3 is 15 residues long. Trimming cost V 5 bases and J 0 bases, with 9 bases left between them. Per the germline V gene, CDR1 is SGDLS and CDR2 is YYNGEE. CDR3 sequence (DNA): TGTGCCAGCAGGGGGCACCCCTCTGGGGCCAACGTCCTGACTTTC. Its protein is CASRGHPSGANVLTF.

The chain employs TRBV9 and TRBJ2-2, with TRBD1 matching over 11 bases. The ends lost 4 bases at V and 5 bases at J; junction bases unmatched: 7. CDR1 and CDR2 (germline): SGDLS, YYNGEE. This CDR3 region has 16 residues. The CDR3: CASSSWTGGRTGELFF. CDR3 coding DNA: TGTGCCAGCAGCTCGTGGACAGGGGGCCGTACCGGGGAGCTGTTTTTT.

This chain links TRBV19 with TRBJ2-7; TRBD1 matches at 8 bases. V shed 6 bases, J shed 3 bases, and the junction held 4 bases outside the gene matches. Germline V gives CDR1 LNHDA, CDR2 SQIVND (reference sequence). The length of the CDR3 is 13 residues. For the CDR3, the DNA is TGTGCCAGTAGCCATGGACAGGGCTACGAGCAGTACTTC. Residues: CASSHGQGYEQYF.

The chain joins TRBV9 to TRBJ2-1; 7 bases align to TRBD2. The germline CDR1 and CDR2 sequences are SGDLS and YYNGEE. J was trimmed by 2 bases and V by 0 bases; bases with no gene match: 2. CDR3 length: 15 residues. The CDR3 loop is CASSVAAGAYNEQFF. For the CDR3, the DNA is TGTGCCAGCAGCGTAGCTGCGGGGGCCTACAATGAGCAGTTCTTC.

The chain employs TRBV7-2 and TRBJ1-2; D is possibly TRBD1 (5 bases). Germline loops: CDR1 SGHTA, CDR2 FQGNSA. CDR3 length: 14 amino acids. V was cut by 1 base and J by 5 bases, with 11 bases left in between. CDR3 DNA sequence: TGTGCCAGCAGCTTAGGGGGGTTCTCGTATGGCTACACCTTC. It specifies CASSLGGFSYGYTF.

The CDR3 here is CASSATGGGALAGYTF. In nucleotides, the CDR3 is TGTGCCAGCAGTGCAACCGGGGGGGGAGCGTTGGCTGGCTACACCTTC. The V call is TRBV28, the J call TRBJ1-2, with D perhaps matching TRBD1 (5 bases). CDR1 is MDHEN and CDR2 is SYDVKM in the germline V gene. V was shortened by 5 bases and J by 7 bases, with 23 bases between the two germline ends. The CDR3 sequence is 16 residues long.

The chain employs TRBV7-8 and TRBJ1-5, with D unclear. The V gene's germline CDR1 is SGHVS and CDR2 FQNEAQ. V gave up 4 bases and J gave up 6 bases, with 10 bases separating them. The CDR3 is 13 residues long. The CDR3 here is CASSSRILQPQHF. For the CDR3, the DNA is TGTGCCAGCAGCTCCAGAATCCTTCAGCCCCAGCATTTT. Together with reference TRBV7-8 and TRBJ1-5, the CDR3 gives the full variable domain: GAGVSQSPRYKVAKRGQDVALRCDPISGHVSLFWYQQALGQGPEFLTYFQNEAQLDKSGLPSDRFFAERPEGSVSTLKIQRTQQEDSAVYLCASSSRILQPQHFGDGTRLSIL.